This T cell receptor (beta chain) was observed in a study of memory CD4+ T cells and cytomegalovirus serostatus. Clones were sequenced by immunoSEQ multiplex PCR, and TCRdb holds only the in-frame ones, with some missing. The table has 35,000 to 55,000 clones, about 80% seen once. Single viable CD3+CD4+CD8-CD45RO+ cells were sorted as the memory CD4+ T cells. Positive selection with CD4 microbeads enriched total CD4+ T cells. Germline V gene data show CDR1 as SGHRS and CDR2 as YFSETQ. The CDR3 is 15 residues long. Trimming left V 6 bases short and J 2 bases short, with 16 bases between. The sample taken for sequencing was memory CD4+ T cells from blood. The clonotype originates from an adult in good health and CMV-seronegative. V and J are TRBV5-1 and TRBJ2-3; tentative D call: TRBD2 (6 bases). The CDR3 region is CASTPSGPVTDTQYF. The CDR3 coding sequence is TGCGCCAGCACGCCGAGCGGGCCTGTCACAGATACGCAGTATTTT.